Shown below are 24 T cell receptor beta chains from a single sample sequenced in a study of blood T cell repertoires in COVID-19. TCRdb's table, derived via immunoSEQ multiplex PCR, lists solely in-frame clones and lacks some. The sample yields about half a million clones, approximately 85% seen once. Sequencing input: peripheral blood. The receptors originated from a human donor in a cohort sampled during active COVID-19.

This clone was detected a few times. This chain connects TRBV30 to TRBJ1-1, with D maybe TRBD1 (5 bases). This CDR3 comprises 16 residues. CDR1 and CDR2 (germline): GTSNPN, SVGIG (reference sequence). Trimming cost V 3 bases and J 1 base, with 18 bases left between them. CDR3 bases: TGTGCCTGGAGGGCCAGGGTCAGTAGTGAGAACACTGAAGCTTTCTTT. Translation: CAWRARVSSENTEAFF.

The CDR3 loop is CASSETGGGGETQYF. DNA for the CDR3: TGTGCCAGCAGCGAGACAGGTGGCGGTGGAGAGACCCAGTACTTC. The chain uses TRBV2 and TRBJ2-5; a possible D gene is TRBD1 (6 bases). This CDR3 has 15 amino acids. The ends were cut back, 6 bases at V and 4 bases at J, with 18 bases in the middle. Germline V gene lookup returns CDR1 SNHLY and CDR2 FYNNEI.

The V gene is TRBV30, the J gene TRBJ2-3; maybe TRBD1 (5 bases). The V gene's germline CDR1 is GTSNPN and CDR2 SVGIG (reference sequence). V lost 3 bases and J 5 bases, leaving 9 bases between the germline ends. The CDR3 spans 12 residues. CDR3 coding DNA: TGTGCCTGGAGGGGGCAGGGAGATACGCAGTATTTT. As protein: CAWRGQGDTQYF.

There are a few counts of this clone. CDR3: CASSLAIGPTVLNTEAFF. The CDR3 DNA reads as TGTGCCAGCAGCTTGGCAATAGGGCCGACAGTACTGAACACTGAAGCTTTCTTT. The chain combines TRBV5-5 with TRBJ1-1; TRBD1 might be the D (5 bases). The V and J ends lost 0 bases and 0 bases respectively, with 18 bases between them. Germline CDR1 reads SGHKS; CDR2 reads YYEKEE (reference sequence). The CDR3 is made up of 18 amino acids.

The rearrangement joins TRBV19 to TRBJ2-5; TRBD2 is a possible D gene (5 bases). Trimming left V 6 bases short and J 5 bases short, with 16 bases between. The CDR3 totals 14 residues. Looked up from germline, CDR1 is LNHDA and CDR2 is SQIVND (reference sequence). For the CDR3, the DNA is TGTGCCAGTAGAGACGGAGGTTCTAGGGAGACCCAGTACTTC. It yields the protein CASRDGGSRETQYF.

This clone was seen just once. The chain links TRBV9 to TRBJ2-2, with D possibly being TRBD1 (6 bases). The V gene's germline CDR1 is SGDLS and CDR2 YYNGEE. Trimming left V 4 bases short and J 4 bases short, with 17 bases between. CDR3 size: 16 residues. The CDR3 DNA follows: TGTGCCAGCAGCCTCTCCGGGACACTACCCACCGGGGAGCTGTTTTTT. Amino acids: CASSLSGTLPTGELFF.

The chain couples TRBV6-2 or TRBV6-3 to TRBJ2-5; perhaps TRBD1 as D (5 bases). Germline CDR1 reads MNHEY; CDR2 reads SVGEGT. Trimming shortened V by 2 bases and J by 7 bases, and 14 bases separated the two germline ends. The CDR3 has 14 amino acids. CDR3: CASSYPDSGWTQYF. As DNA, the CDR3 is TGTGCCAGCAGTTACCCCGACAGTGGGTGGACCCAGTACTTC.

J is TRBJ2-3 and V is TRBV24-1; D uncertain. CDR3 length equals 13 residues. Germline V lookup: CDR1 KGHDR, CDR2 SFDVKD. The V end lost 5 bases, the J end lost 2 bases, and 7 bases lay between the germline ends. The CDR3 DNA is TGTGCCACCAGTGTGGGCTCCACAGATACGCAGTATTTT. Translated, it gives CATSVGSTDTQYF.

The CDR3 spells CASSLTGVGGYGYTF. The CDR3 DNA reads as TGTGCCAGCAGTCTAACAGGGGTCGGAGGCTATGGCTACACCTTC. The chain carries TRBV27 and TRBJ1-2, with 7 bases lining up with TRBD1. This CDR3 is 15 amino acids long. Germline CDR1 MNHEY, CDR2 SMNVEV (reference sequence). Trimming removed 5 bases from V and 4 bases from J; junction bases left unmatched: 10.

The sample holds one count of this clone. The chain uses TRBV27 and TRBJ1-1, with D perhaps matching TRBD1 (5 bases). Germline V gene sequence: CDR1 MNHEY, CDR2 SMNVEV (reference sequence). This CDR3 contains 15 residues. V lost 0 bases and J lost 4, with 12 bases in between. Here the CDR3 DNA reads TGTGCCAGCAGTTTATCTGCGGGGCGCGGCACTGAAGCTTTCTTT. Protein product: CASSLSAGRGTEAFF.

The chain has TRBV4-3 and TRBJ2-1; 9 bases match TRBD2. The CDR3 covers 16 residues. Germline CDR1 reads LGHNA; CDR2 reads YSLEER. V lost 4 bases to trimming and J lost 12 bases; unmatched junction nucleotides: 16. The chain's CDR3 is CASSPDLDWAGGGQFF. CDR3 sequence (DNA): TGCGCCAGCAGCCCCGACCTCGACTGGGCGGGAGGGGGGCAGTTCTTC.

The V gene is TRBV19, the J gene TRBJ1-1; the D is unclear. Trimming removed 6 bases at V and 5 bases at J, with 13 bases between. Germline V CDR1 and CDR2: LNHDA, SQIVND (reference sequence). This CDR3 region has 13 residues. CDR3 sequence (DNA): TGTGCCAGTAGATTAGAAGCCATTACTGAAGCTTTCTTT. As protein: CASRLEAITEAFF.

The chain carries TRBV18 and TRBJ2-2; 10 bases fit TRBD2. Per the germline V gene, CDR1 is KGHSH and CDR2 is LQKENI. Trimming at V came to 3 bases and at J to 5 bases, leaving 3 bases not matched to a gene. The CDR3 totals 15 residues. CDR3 in DNA: TGTGCCAGCTCACCTGGACTAGCGGCAACCGGGGAGCTGTTTTTT. This codes for CASSPGLAATGELFF.

The chain joins TRBV7-9 to TRBJ2-3, with 8 bases identical to TRBD2. The V gene's germline CDR1 is SEHNR and CDR2 FQNEAQ (reference sequence). This CDR3 contains 15 residues. Trimming at V came to 1 base and at J to 4 bases, leaving 4 bases not matched to a gene. Here the CDR3 reads CASSLEGLGSDTQYF. The CDR3 DNA follows: TGTGCCAGCAGCTTAGAGGGACTAGGGTCAGATACGCAGTATTTT.

The CDR3 spells CASTLGRGIRDRIYEQYF. The CDR3 DNA follows: TGTGCCAGCACCCTGGGCCGCGGGATCCGGGACAGGATATACGAGCAGTACTTC. The chain uses TRBV6-4 and TRBJ2-7; 8 bases align to TRBD1. The CDR3 spans 18 residues. The ends lost 7 bases at V and 4 bases at J; junction bases unmatched: 21. CDR1 and CDR2 from the germline V gene are MRHNA and SNTAGT.

The chain recombines TRBV7-3 with TRBJ2-3; 9 nucleotides align to TRBD2. The V gene's germline CDR1 is SGHTA and CDR2 FQGTGA. The CDR3 covers 16 residues. With 5 bases clipped from V and 3 bases from J, the junction kept 9 bases outside the gene matches. Here the CDR3 DNA reads TGTGCCAGCAGCCAGACCCGAGCGGGAGGAACAGATACGCAGTATTTT. Its protein is CASSQTRAGGTDTQYF.

V usage is TRBV18 and J usage is TRBJ2-7; 9 positions agree with TRBD2. CDR1 KGHSH and CDR2 LQKENI come from the germline V gene. Trimming removed 2 bases from V and 5 bases from J; junction bases left unmatched: 7. CDR3 length equals 15 residues. DNA for the CDR3: TGTGCCAGCTCACCAGCGGTAGCGGGAGTGAACGAGCAGTACTTC. This codes for CASSPAVAGVNEQYF.

The chain has TRBV19 and TRBJ2-1; 9 bases are shared with TRBD2. There are 16 residues in the CDR3. The germline gives CDR1 LNHDA, CDR2 SQIVND (reference sequence). Unmatched junction bases numbered 14, after V lost 5 bases and J lost 9 bases. The CDR3 sequence: CASSVSVSGRGFEQFF. For the CDR3, the DNA is TGTGCCAGTAGTGTATCCGTTAGCGGGAGAGGTTTTGAGCAGTTCTTC.

The rearrangement joins TRBV3-1 (or the pseudogene TRBV3-2) to TRBJ1-6; D gene unclear. The CDR3 has 13 residues. V was pared by 0 bases and J by 10 bases, with 7 bases between. Germline CDR1 LGHDT, CDR2 YNNKEL (reference sequence). The CDR3 sequence: CASSQDIVSPLHF. The CDR3 DNA follows: TGTGCCAGCAGCCAAGACATAGTCTCACCCCTCCACTTT.

The sample holds one count of this clone. The rearrangement joins TRBV21-1 to TRBJ2-7; TRBD1 is the table's D call and was not checked against the DNA. TRBV21-1 is described as a pseudogene. The CDR3 is made up of 15 amino acids. The CDR3 DNA follows: TGTGCCAGCACCAAACACAGGGGGCGAGTGGCCGAGCAGTACTTC. This gives the protein CASTKHRGRVAEQYF.

This chain links TRBV3-1 (or the pseudogene TRBV3-2) with TRBJ1-2, with TRBD1 matching over 9 bases. The trim removed 6 bases at V and 4 bases at J, leaving 6 bases unmatched. The CDR3 totals 14 residues. Germline V gene sequence: CDR1 LGHDT, CDR2 YNNKEL (reference sequence). In DNA form, the CDR3 reads TGTGCCAGCAGATTACAGGGGGCTACCTATGGCTACACCTTC. This gives the protein CASRLQGATYGYTF.

The chain employs TRBV4-2 and TRBJ1-5, with D possibly matching TRBD1 (6 bases). The germline V and J ends were trimmed by 8 bases and 2 bases, with 7 bases remaining between them. Looked up from germline, CDR1 is LGHNA and CDR2 is YNFKEQ. This CDR3 contains 12 residues. The CDR3 DNA is TGTGCCAGCGGACAGCGCAATCAGCCCCAGCATTTT. Protein product: CASGQRNQPQHF.

The CDR3 DNA sequence: TGTGCCAGCTCATCCCAGGGAAATTCACCCCTCCACTTT. Protein product: CASSSQGNSPLHF. The rearrangement links TRBV18 to TRBJ1-6; maybe TRBD1 (5 bases). V shed 5 bases and J shed 7 bases, with 9 bases lying between them. The germline V gene has CDR1 KGHSH and CDR2 LQKENI. The CDR3 contains 13 residues. The full variable domain, rest sourced from reference TRBV18 and TRBJ1-6, is NAGVMQNPRHLVRRRGQEARLRCSPMKGHSHVYWYRQLPEEGLKFMVYLQKENIIDESGMPKERFSAEFPKEGPSILRIQQVVRGDSAAYFCASSSQGNSPLHFGNGTRLTVT.

This chain joins TRBV6-6 and TRBJ1-2, with TRBD1 matching 8 bases. The CDR3 has 18 amino acids. CDR1 MNHNY and CDR2 SVGAGI come from the germline V gene (reference sequence). Germline trimming cut 5 bases from V and 3 bases from J; bases unmatched to any gene: 17. CDR3 residues: CASSQYSEGQELYYGYTF. The DNA of the CDR3 is TGTGCCAGCAGTCAATACTCTGAGGGACAGGAGCTCTACTATGGCTACACCTTC.